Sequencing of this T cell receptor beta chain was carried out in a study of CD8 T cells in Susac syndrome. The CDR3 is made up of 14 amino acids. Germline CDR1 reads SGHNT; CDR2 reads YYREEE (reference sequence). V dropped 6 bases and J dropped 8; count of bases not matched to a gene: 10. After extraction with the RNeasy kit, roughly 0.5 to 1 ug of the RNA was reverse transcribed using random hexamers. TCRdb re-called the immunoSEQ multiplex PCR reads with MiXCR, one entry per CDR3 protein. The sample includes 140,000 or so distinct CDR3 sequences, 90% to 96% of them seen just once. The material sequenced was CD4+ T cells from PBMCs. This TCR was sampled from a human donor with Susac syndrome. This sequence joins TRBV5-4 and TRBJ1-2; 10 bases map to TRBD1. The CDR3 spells CASTRDRGRQGYTF. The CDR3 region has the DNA TGTGCCAGCACACGAGACAGGGGGCGTCAGGGCTACACCTTC.